The sample holds one count of the clone carrying this T cell receptor (beta chain). These data originate in a study of blood T cell repertoires in COVID-19. Study as a whole: Researchers got acute and convalescent COVID-19 samples from the United States, Italy and Spain. T cells, B-cell-depleted T cells, or PBMCs supplied cDNA or gDNA.

Authors' analysis steps: Amplification with reference gene primers provided the estimates of nucleated cell counts. Measured with immunoSEQ multiplex PCR; TCRdb has only the in-frame clones, and not every one. The DNA gave D and trimming, while V, J and clone size come from that table. This sample has 65,000 to 80,000 clones; 86% occur once, and the top ten carry 2%. The germline V gene has CDR1 GTSNPN and CDR2 SVGIG (reference sequence). J was trimmed by 4 bases and V by 5 bases; bases with no gene match: 8. There are 14 residues in the CDR3. The V call is TRBV30, the J call TRBJ2-7; TRBD1 matches at 10 bases. Sequencing used peripheral blood. This receptor was taken from a man aged 25 to 45 with acute or convalescent COVID-19. CDR3 coding DNA: TGTGCCTGGGACCCGGGACAGGGGAGTTACGAGCAGTACTTC. Translating it yields CAWDPGQGSYEQYF.